Included here is one TCR beta chain sequence, with context. Its target is unknown. V was pared by 4 bases and J by 0 bases, with 12 bases of the junction left unmatched. The CDR3 covers 19 residues. CDR1 and CDR2 from the germline V gene are SGHRS and YFSETQ. This entry is derived from a study of cytomegalovirus exposure and HLA in healthy donors. The PCR used 60 Vbeta and 13 Jbeta primers. Only in-frame clones appear in the TCRdb table, and some are missing; sequencing was by immunoSEQ multiplex PCR. Of over 150,000 clones in the sample, around 72% were seen once. Overall study findings and caveats: Sequences of the TCR beta chain were said to predict the HLA-A and HLA-B alleles of most subjects accurately.

The chain has TRBV5-1 and TRBJ2-6, with TRBD1 matching over 8 bases. Sequencing was performed on PBMCs. The receptor was derived from a woman aged 45-65 years in good health and CMV-seropositive. CDR3 region: CASSAEGDRFYSGANVLTF. The CDR3 nucleotides are TGCGCCAGCAGCGCCGAAGGGGACAGGTTCTACTCTGGGGCCAACGTCCTGACTTTC.